A single sample gave rise to the 4 T cell receptor beta chains below, sequenced in a study of CD8+CD57+ T cells in acquired aplastic anemia. TCR beta VDJ and CDR3 profiles were obtained from a genomic DNA template. TCRdb itself ran the reads through MiXCR, one entry per CDR3 protein. Of about 190,000 distinct CDR3 sequences listed, more than 45% are singletons. Patients picked for sequencing had shown CD8+CD57+ cell expansion detected by flow cytometry. The sample was sorted CD4+, CD8+, or CD8+CD57+ T cells (not recorded which) from PBMCs. The receptors were gathered from a human donor with aplastic anemia.

In its sample, this clonotype was seen many times. The rearrangement links TRBV19 to TRBJ2-2; the D is unclear. The CDR3 consists of 13 residues. CDR1 and CDR2 from the germline V gene are LNHDA and SQIVND (reference sequence). Trimming shortened V by 2 bases and J by 8 bases, and 9 bases separated the two germline ends. CDR3 coding DNA: TGTGCCAGTAGTATAAGTACAGCAGGGGAGCTGTTTTTT. As protein: CASSISTAGELFF.

This clonotype was seen repeatedly, ten times or more. The chain carries TRBV20-1 and TRBJ2-3; 8 bases are shared with TRBD2. Per the germline V gene, CDR1 is DFQATT and CDR2 is SNEGSKA (reference sequence). This CDR3 is 13 amino acids long. The trim removed 5 bases at V and 6 bases at J, leaving 7 bases unmatched. The CDR3 spells CSAPGRGEDTQYF. Written as DNA, the CDR3 is TGCAGTGCTCCCGGGAGGGGGGAGGATACGCAGTATTTT.

The gene calls are TRBV24-1 and TRBJ1-5; D is undetermined. Germline V gene data show CDR1 as KGHDR and CDR2 as SFDVKD. This CDR3 comprises 13 residues. Trimming removed 4 bases at V and 7 bases at J, with 10 bases between. The CDR3 spells CATSEAGGQPQHF. As DNA, the CDR3 is TGTGCCACCAGTGAGGCCGGTGGACAGCCCCAGCATTTT.

This clonotype has ten or more counts. The gene calls are TRBV7-9 and TRBJ1-1; no clear D gene. Trimming left V 2 bases short and J 3 bases short, with 10 bases between. The CDR3 contains 14 residues. CDR1 is SEHNR, CDR2 FQNEAQ, per germline (reference sequence). The CDR3 sequence is CASSLFITDTEAFF. CDR3 DNA sequence: TGTGCCAGCAGCTTATTCATCACAGACACTGAAGCTTTCTTT.